The 31 T cell receptor beta chains presented below share a single source sample, sequenced in a study of sequential checkpoint blockade in melanoma. Produced via immunoSEQ multiplex PCR; TCRdb's table is partial and in-frame only. The sample lists 15,000 to 20,000 clones, roughly 71% occurring once. Treatment here: randomized to nivolumab then ipilimumab (arm A) or the reverse (arm B). Material: CD8+ T cells sorted from blood (inferred from file names), obtained from a patient given nivolumab and ipilimumab in sequence. These receptor sequences come from a human donor with melanoma.

By frequency in the sample, this clone is medium-sized. For the CDR3, the DNA is TGTGCCAGCAGGAACAGATACGAGCAGTACTTC. This encodes CASRNRYEQYF. V usage is TRBV7-8 and J usage is TRBJ2-7; no firm D call. Trimming left V 6 bases short and J 4 bases short, with 7 bases between. CDR1 is SGHVS, CDR2 FQNEAQ, per germline. CDR3 length: 11 residues.

This clone was seen just once. This chain uses TRBV7-9 with TRBJ2-1; the match to TRBD2 covers 10 bases. Trimming took 4 bases from V and 9 from J; bases not matched to a gene: 6. CDR3 length: 14 residues. The germline CDR1 and CDR2 sequences are SEHNR and FQNEAQ (reference sequence). The CDR3 sequence is CASSSTSGIVEQFF. CDR3 DNA: TGTGCCAGCAGCTCCACTAGCGGGATAGTTGAGCAGTTCTTC. Combining the CDR3 with reference TRBV7-9 and TRBJ2-1 gives the whole variable domain DTGVSQNPRHKITKRGQNVTFRCDPISEHNRLYWYRQTLGQGPEFLTYFQNEAQLEKSRLLSDRFSAERPKGSFSTLEIQRTEQGDSAMYLCASSSTSGIVEQFFGPGTRLTVL.

There are a few counts of this clone. The chain employs TRBV4-3 and TRBJ2-7, with 9 positions matching TRBD1. The ends lost 1 base at V and 5 bases at J; junction bases unmatched: 3. The germline gives CDR1 LGHNA, CDR2 YSLEER. CDR3 length: 14 residues. The CDR3 nucleotides are TGCGCCAGCAGCCAAGGGACAGGGGTTAACGAGCAGTACTTC. It yields the protein CASSQGTGVNEQYF.

The J gene is TRBJ2-1, the V gene TRBV7-2; TRBD1 matches at 11 bases. This CDR3 has 15 residues. Germline V gene lookup returns CDR1 SGHTA and CDR2 FQGNSA. The junction had 3 bases not matched to a gene; V was cut back by 4 bases and J by 4 bases. CDR3 bases: TGTGCCAGCAGCTCCTGGGACAGGGGGTACAATGAGCAGTTCTTC. Its protein is CASSSWDRGYNEQFF.

This clone was picked up a small number of times. The chain has TRBV13 and TRBJ1-2; TRBD1 might be the D (5 bases). Germline lookup yields CDR1 PRHDT and CDR2 FYEKMQ (reference sequence). There are 16 residues in the CDR3. V lost 6 bases to trimming and J lost 5 bases, with 22 bases between them. This CDR3 reads CASRLGGARLVYGYTF. The CDR3 DNA sequence: TGTGCCAGCAGGCTGGGCGGGGCCAGGCTGGTTTATGGCTACACCTTC.

A few counts support this clone. This chain connects TRBV4-3 to TRBJ2-2; D possibly corresponds to TRBD2 (7 bases). Germline V gene sequence: CDR1 LGHNA, CDR2 YSLEER. V was pared by 0 bases and J by 9 bases, with 17 bases between. CDR3 size: 16 residues. CDR3 amino acids: CASSQERFGGRRELFF. Written as DNA, the CDR3 is TGCGCCAGCAGCCAAGAAAGGTTCGGGGGGCGGCGGGAGCTGTTTTTT.

The chain combines TRBV4-3 with TRBJ1-2; 9 bases align to TRBD1. J lost 6 bases, V lost 0 bases, and 8 bases had no gene match. The CDR3 has 16 residues. The germline CDR1 and CDR2 sequences are LGHNA and YSLEER. The CDR3 bases are TGCGCCAGCAGCCAAGATTATACAGGGGGCGCAGATGGCTACACCTTC. Its translation: CASSQDYTGGADGYTF.

The sample holds a few counts of this clone. The rearrangement joins TRBV5-1 to TRBJ1-1; no clear D gene. The ends were cut back, 0 bases at V and 8 bases at J, with 5 bases in the middle. In germline, CDR1 is SGHRS, CDR2 YFSETQ. This CDR3 is built from 11 residues. CDR3 coding DNA: TGCGCCAGCAGCTTGGCGGGGGAAGCTTTCTTT. Amino acids: CASSLAGEAFF. Combining the CDR3 with reference TRBV5-1 and TRBJ1-1 gives the whole variable domain KAGVTQTPRYLIKTRGQQVTLSCSPISGHRSVSWYQQTPGQGLQFLFEYFSETQRNKGNFPGRFSGRQFSNSRSEMNVSTLELGDSALYLCASSLAGEAFFGQGTRLTVV.

J is TRBJ2-1 and V is TRBV7-8; perhaps TRBD1 as D (6 bases). CDR1 is SGHVS and CDR2 is FQNEAQ in the germline V gene. The length of the CDR3 is 11 residues. The V end was cut by 6 bases, the J end by 13 bases, with 13 bases between. CDR3 in amino acids: CASSDGTRQFF. CDR3 nucleotides: TGTGCCAGCAGTGATGGGACACGCCAGTTCTTC.

The chain couples TRBV4-3 to TRBJ2-3; 8 nucleotides line up with TRBD2. This CDR3 is built from 15 residues. The ends lost 0 bases at V and 3 bases at J; junction bases unmatched: 2. CDR1 and CDR2 from the germline V gene are LGHNA and YSLEER. The CDR3 DNA follows: TGCGCCAGCAGCCAAGAGCGGGGGGCTACAGATACGCAGTATTTT. It yields the protein CASSQERGATDTQYF.

This clone was observed a single time. J is TRBJ1-4 and V is TRBV27; TRBD1 matches at 7 bases. The length of the CDR3 is 17 residues. V gave up 0 bases and J gave up 10 bases; unmatched junction bases: 14. Per the germline V gene, CDR1 is MNHEY and CDR2 is SMNVEV (reference sequence). The CDR3 reads CASSLSMGQSLSGKLFF. CDR3 DNA sequence: TGTGCCAGCAGTTTATCTATGGGACAGAGTCTCTCGGGAAAACTGTTTTTT.

The CDR3 DNA follows: TGTGCCAGCAGGTTACGCTACGATAGCAATCAGCCCCAGCATTTT. This codes for CASRLRYDSNQPQHF. The gene calls are TRBV6-5 and TRBJ1-5; D remains ambiguous. Germline V lookup: CDR1 MNHEY, CDR2 SVGAGI. Trimming shortened V by 6 bases and J by 0 bases, and 12 bases separated the two germline ends. The CDR3 is 15 residues long.

V usage is TRBV11-3 and J usage is TRBJ2-7; possible D gene TRBD2, 5 bases. Trimming shortened V by 1 base and J by 2 bases, and 12 bases separated the two germline ends. Germline CDR1 SGHNT, CDR2 YENEEA. The CDR3 is made up of 15 amino acids. The CDR3 protein is CASSLVAGSTYEQYF. CDR3 in DNA: TGTGCCAGCAGCTTAGTGGCGGGTTCTACCTACGAGCAGTACTTC.

This clone was observed a few times. The chain recombines TRBV15 with TRBJ1-3; TRBD1 matches at 7 bases. V lost 4 bases, J lost 7 bases, and 7 bases stayed unmatched. Germline V lookup: CDR1 LNHNV, CDR2 YYDKDF (reference sequence). This CDR3 has 14 amino acids. CDR3 DNA: TGTGCCACCAGCAACAGGGGCGAACTCAACACCATATATTTT. Its translation is CATSNRGELNTIYF.

This chain connects TRBV29-1 to TRBJ1-1; D unclear. The germline CDR1 and CDR2 sequences are SQVTM and ANQGSEA. V was cut by 1 base and J by 4 bases, with 10 bases left in between. This CDR3 region has 13 residues. CDR3 residues: CSVEGLTVTEAFF. CDR3 coding DNA: TGCAGCGTTGAAGGACTCACGGTCACTGAAGCTTTCTTT.

The chain has TRBV7-9 and TRBJ1-2; possible D gene TRBD1, 6 bases. The V end lost 11 bases, the J end lost 0 bases, and 16 bases lay between the germline ends. The CDR3 length is 14 residues. CDR1 is SEHNR, CDR2 FQNEAQ, per germline (reference sequence). The CDR3 DNA reads TGTGCCCAGGGGATCCCTCGGACTAACTATGGCTACACCTTC. It is translated as CAQGIPRTNYGYTF.

The chain uses TRBV27 and TRBJ2-3, with 7 bases matching TRBD1. V lost 3 bases and J lost 1; bases outside the gene matches: 4. This CDR3 has 15 residues. Germline V CDR1 and CDR2: MNHEY, SMNVEV (reference sequence). The CDR3 DNA reads as TGTGCCAGCAGTTTTTTGGGGACAGGCACAGATACGCAGTATTTT. It specifies CASSFLGTGTDTQYF.

The rearrangement joins TRBV6-5 to TRBJ1-2, with TRBD1 matching over 9 bases. CDR1 is MNHEY, CDR2 SVGAGI, per germline. V was clipped by 2 bases and J by 7 bases; unmatched bases: 2. The CDR3 has 13 residues. The CDR3 is CASSYGTGIGYTF. DNA of the CDR3: TGTGCCAGCAGTTACGGGACAGGGATTGGCTACACCTTC.

The V call is TRBV4-1, the J call TRBJ2-7, with no clear D. Deletions cut 0 bases from V and 7 bases from J, with 13 bases between. CDR1 is MGHRA, CDR2 YSYEKL, per germline. CDR3 length equals 14 residues. The CDR3 sequence is CASSQDGSSREQYF. CDR3 nucleotide sequence: TGCGCCAGCAGCCAAGACGGCTCGTCGCGGGAGCAGTACTTC.

The chain is built from TRBV9 and TRBJ2-1; 8 bases are shared with TRBD2. The CDR3 loop spans 16 amino acids. V trimming: 3 bases; J trimming: 4 bases; junction bases outside the gene matches: 9. Germline loops: CDR1 SGDLS, CDR2 YYNGEE. CDR3: CASSDNGPSGYNEQFF. CDR3 bases: TGTGCCAGCAGCGACAACGGGCCTAGCGGGTACAATGAGCAGTTCTTC.

The V gene is TRBV5-1, the J gene TRBJ2-1; 9 bases align to TRBD2. Germline CDR1 reads SGHRS; CDR2 reads YFSETQ. This CDR3 contains 19 residues. With V trimmed by 0 bases and J by 8 bases, 18 bases remained unmatched. CDR3 amino acids: CASSLGPRRASGAPHEQFF. In nucleotides, the CDR3 is TGCGCCAGCAGCTTGGGCCCAAGGAGGGCTAGCGGGGCCCCCCATGAGCAGTTCTTC.

V gene TRBV13 combines with J gene TRBJ2-5, with 7 bases matching TRBD2. This CDR3 is 15 amino acids long. Trimming took 4 bases from V and 5 from J; bases not matched to a gene: 10. CDR1 and CDR2 from the germline V gene are PRHDT and FYEKMQ (reference sequence). The CDR3 sequence: CASSSAGVGTETQYF. CDR3 bases: TGTGCCAGCAGCTCGGCGGGAGTAGGTACGGAGACCCAGTACTTC.

This clone was detected only once. The chain carries TRBV27 and TRBJ2-5; 7 bases match TRBD1. This CDR3 is 14 amino acids long. Germline trimming cut 2 bases from V and 4 bases from J; bases unmatched to any gene: 4. The germline V gene has CDR1 MNHEY and CDR2 SMNVEV (reference sequence). CDR3 sequence (DNA): TGTGCCAGCAGTTTAGGGACAGTAGGAGAGACCCAGTACTTC. As protein: CASSLGTVGETQYF.

A single count supports this clone. The chain employs TRBV4-2 and TRBJ2-2; no reliable D call. V was trimmed by 2 bases and J by 6 bases, leaving 7 bases between them. Germline V CDR1 and CDR2: LGHNA, YNFKEQ. This CDR3 contains 13 residues. CDR3 in amino acids: CASSQKRPGELFF. The CDR3 DNA reads as TGTGCCAGCAGCCAAAAGAGGCCCGGGGAGCTGTTTTTT.

The chain couples TRBV19 to TRBJ2-5, with D possibly matching TRBD1 (6 bases). The CDR3 covers 14 residues. V lost 2 bases and J 4 bases, leaving 11 bases between the germline ends. Germline CDR1 LNHDA, CDR2 SQIVND (reference sequence). This CDR3 reads CASSIFGDTETQYF. CDR3 sequence (DNA): TGTGCCAGTAGTATATTCGGGGACACAGAGACCCAGTACTTC.

V gene TRBV7-8 combines with J gene TRBJ2-5; TRBD1 matches at 7 bases. CDR3 length equals 15 residues. Losses at the gene ends were 3 bases for V and 4 bases for J; bases not matched to a gene: 8. Per germline, CDR1 SGHVS and CDR2 FQNEAQ. The CDR3 DNA is TGTGCCAGCAGCTTGGTGACAGGGCTGGGAGAGACCCAGTACTTC. This encodes CASSLVTGLGETQYF. The full variable domain, its missing parts supplied by reference TRBV7-8 and TRBJ2-5, is GAGVSQSPRYKVAKRGQDVALRCDPISGHVSLFWYQQALGQGPEFLTYFQNEAQLDKSGLPSDRFFAERPEGSVSTLKIQRTQQEDSAVYLCASSLVTGLGETQYFGPGTRLLVL.

This clone was seen a few times. The chain couples TRBV30 to TRBJ2-3; TRBD1 agrees at 10 bases. J gave up 4 bases and V 2 bases, and 6 bases lay outside the gene matches. The CDR3 sequence is 15 residues long. CDR1 is GTSNPN, CDR2 SVGIG, per germline (reference sequence). The chain's CDR3 is CAWSRTGGSADTQYF. CDR3 sequence (DNA): TGTGCCTGGAGTCGGACAGGGGGTAGCGCAGATACGCAGTATTTT.

This clone was found once. V gene TRBV19 combines with J gene TRBJ2-1; 10 bases are a match to TRBD2. The CDR3 is made up of 17 amino acids. V lost 6 bases and J lost 7; bases outside the gene matches: 15. The germline gives CDR1 LNHDA, CDR2 SQIVND (reference sequence). CDR3 in amino acids: CASSGGSGRINLNEQFF. CDR3 DNA: TGTGCCAGTAGCGGGGGTAGCGGGAGGATTAATTTGAATGAGCAGTTCTTC. Using reference TRBV19 and TRBJ2-1 for the parts outside the CDR3, the full variable domain is DGGITQSPKYLFRKEGQNVTLSCEQNLNHDAMYWYRQDPGQGLRLIYYSQIVNDFQKGDIAEGYSVSREKKESFPLTVTSAQKNPTAFYLCASSGGSGRINLNEQFFGPGTRLTVL.

V usage is TRBV4-1 and J usage is TRBJ2-7; 8 bases map to TRBD2. Germline V gene lookup returns CDR1 MGHRA and CDR2 YSYEKL. The length of the CDR3 is 16 residues. With 1 base clipped from V and 2 bases from J, the junction kept 7 bases outside the gene matches. The CDR3 DNA reads as TGCGCCAGCAGCCAAGGGCCAGCGGGGGACCCCTACGAGCAGTACTTC. As protein: CASSQGPAGDPYEQYF.

This clone is labeled medium-sized. Other nucleotide sequences from this sample produce the same CDR3. The rearrangement uses TRBV9 and TRBJ2-7, with TRBD1 matching 8 bases. CDR3 size: 15 residues. Germline loops: CDR1 SGDLS, CDR2 YYNGEE. J was trimmed by 3 bases and V by 4 bases; bases with no gene match: 9. In nucleotides, the CDR3 is TGTGCCAGCAGCCCCACAGGGGGTAGTAGCTACGAGCAGTACTTC. Amino acids: CASSPTGGSSYEQYF.

The chain recombines TRBV7-3 with TRBJ2-7; TRBD2 aligns across 11 bases. Losses at the gene ends were 5 bases for V and 5 bases for J; bases not matched to a gene: 8. Germline CDR1 reads SGHTA; CDR2 reads FQGTGA. The CDR3 consists of 15 residues. CDR3 sequence: CASSALAGAFDEQYF. The CDR3 coding sequence is TGTGCCAGCAGCGCACTAGCGGGAGCTTTCGACGAGCAGTACTTC.